Listed here is a single TCR beta chain. Sequenced by immunoSEQ multiplex PCR; TCRdb stores in-frame clones only, minus some. The table records tens of thousands of clones, under 85% of them present only once. The data belong to a study of identifying expanded T cells in peripheral blood. This CDR3 spans 15 amino acids. The germline V gene has CDR1 LNHDA and CDR2 SQIVND (reference sequence). Trimming took 9 bases from V and 6 from J, leaving 20 bases between them. The sequencing sample was made of blood. This chain uses TRBV19 with TRBJ2-2; weak D call: TRBD1 (6 bases). The clonotype originates from a person aged 18 to 70 in good health. This CDR3 reads CASSWSQGSAGELFF. CDR3 sequence (DNA): TGTGCCAGCAGTTGGTCACAGGGATCGGCCGGGGAGCTGTTTTTT.